This T cell receptor beta chain comes out of a study of blood T cells in healthy people across ages. They isolated at least 6.5 million PBMCs from each sample. A second PCR, run for roughly 7 to 11 cycles, used a sample-barcoded 5' primer plus a J-beta primer mix. All samples yielded 3 million or more CDR3-containing paired-end reads. TCRdb re-called the 5' RACE reads with MiXCR, one entry per CDR3 protein. The sample records 700,000 to 1,000,000 distinct CDR3 sequences, 40% to 50% being singletons. This CDR3 is built from 14 residues. V dropped 0 bases and J dropped 5; count of bases not matched to a gene: 3. Looked up from germline, CDR1 is MGHRA and CDR2 is YSYEKL.

The sample taken for sequencing was blood. The chain joins TRBV4-1 to TRBJ2-5; TRBD1 agrees at 7 bases. The TCR comes from a man between 60 and 75 years old in good health. The CDR3 here is CASSQDTGAETQYF. The CDR3 nucleotides read TGCGCCAGCAGCCAAGATACAGGGGCGGAGACCCAGTACTTC.